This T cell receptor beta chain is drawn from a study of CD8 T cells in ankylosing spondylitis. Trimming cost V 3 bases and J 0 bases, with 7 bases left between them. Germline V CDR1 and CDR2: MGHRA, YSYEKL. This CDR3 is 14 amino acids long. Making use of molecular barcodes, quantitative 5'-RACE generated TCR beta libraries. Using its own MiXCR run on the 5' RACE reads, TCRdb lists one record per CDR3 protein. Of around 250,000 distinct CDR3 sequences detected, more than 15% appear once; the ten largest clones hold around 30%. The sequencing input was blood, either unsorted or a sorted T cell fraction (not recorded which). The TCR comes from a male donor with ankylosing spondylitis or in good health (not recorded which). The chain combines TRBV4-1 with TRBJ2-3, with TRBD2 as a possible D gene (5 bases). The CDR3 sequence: CASSQRASTDTQYF. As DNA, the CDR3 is TGCGCCAGCAGCCAGAGGGCGAGCACAGATACGCAGTATTTT.